Here is one TCR beta chain with its context. The record originates from a study of blood T cell repertoires in COVID-19. Across the whole study: The United States, Italy and Spain were the sources of the acute and convalescent COVID-19 samples.

Original data processing: Using reference gene primer amplification, nucleated cell counts were estimated. Produced via immunoSEQ multiplex PCR; TCRdb's table is partial and in-frame only. The V and J calls and clone size come from that table; D and trimming were worked out from the DNA. The profile shows approximately 280,000 clones, 85% to 90% of them singletons. With V trimmed by 6 bases and J by 0 bases, 5 bases remained unmatched. The CDR3 covers 16 residues. CDR1 and CDR2 from the germline V gene are LNHDA and SQIVND (reference sequence). This chain joins TRBV19 and TRBJ2-1; TRBD2 aligns across 10 bases. This sequence originates from a man aged 35 to 55 with acute or convalescent COVID-19. Sequencing input: peripheral blood. As DNA, the CDR3 is TGTGCCAGTAGCCTGAGCGGGGGGGCCTCCTACAATGAGCAGTTCTTC. Its protein is CASSLSGGASYNEQFF. Drawing the rest from reference TRBV19 and TRBJ2-1, the complete variable domain is DGGITQSPKYLFRKEGQNVTLSCEQNLNHDAMYWYRQDPGQGLRLIYYSQIVNDFQKGDIAEGYSVSREKKESFPLTVTSAQKNPTAFYLCASSLSGGASYNEQFFGPGTRLTVL.